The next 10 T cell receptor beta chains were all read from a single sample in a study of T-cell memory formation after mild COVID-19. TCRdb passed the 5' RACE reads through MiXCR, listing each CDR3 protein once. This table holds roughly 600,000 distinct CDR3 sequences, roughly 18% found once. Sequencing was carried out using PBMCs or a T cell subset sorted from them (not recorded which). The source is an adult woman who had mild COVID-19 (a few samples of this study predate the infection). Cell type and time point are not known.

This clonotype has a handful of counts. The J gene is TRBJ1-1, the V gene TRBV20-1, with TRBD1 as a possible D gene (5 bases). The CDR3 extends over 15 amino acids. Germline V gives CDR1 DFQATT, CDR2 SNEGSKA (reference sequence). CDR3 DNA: TGCAGCGCCCCTGGGACCCGAAAAAGGTACACTGAAGCTTTCTTT. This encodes CSAPGTRKRYTEAFF.

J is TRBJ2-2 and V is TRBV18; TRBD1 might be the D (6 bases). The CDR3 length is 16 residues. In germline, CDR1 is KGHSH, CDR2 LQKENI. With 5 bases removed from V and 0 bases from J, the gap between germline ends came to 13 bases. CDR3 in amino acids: CASSNLGQPNTGELFF. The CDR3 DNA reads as TGTGCCAGCTCAAATCTCGGACAGCCGAACACCGGGGAGCTGTTTTTT.

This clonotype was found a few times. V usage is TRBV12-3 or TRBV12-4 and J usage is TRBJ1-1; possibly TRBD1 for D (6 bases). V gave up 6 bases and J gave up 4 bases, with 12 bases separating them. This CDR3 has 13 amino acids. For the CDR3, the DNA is TGTGCCAGCAGGAGAGGACAGAGCACTGAAGCTTTCTTT. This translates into CASRRGQSTEAFF.

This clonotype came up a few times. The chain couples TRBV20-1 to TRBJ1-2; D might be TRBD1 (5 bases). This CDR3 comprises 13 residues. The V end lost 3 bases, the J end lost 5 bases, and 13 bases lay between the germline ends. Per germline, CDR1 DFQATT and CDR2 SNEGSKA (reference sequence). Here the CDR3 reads CSARVREGYGYTF. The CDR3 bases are TGCAGTGCTAGGGTCAGGGAAGGGTATGGCTACACCTTC.

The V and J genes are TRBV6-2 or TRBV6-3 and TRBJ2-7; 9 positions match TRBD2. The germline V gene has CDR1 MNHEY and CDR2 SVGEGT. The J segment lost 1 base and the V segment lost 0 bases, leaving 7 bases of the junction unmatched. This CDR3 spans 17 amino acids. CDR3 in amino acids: CASSYSVTSGSSYEQYF. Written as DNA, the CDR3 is TGTGCCAGCAGTTACTCAGTGACTAGCGGCTCTTCCTACGAGCAGTACTTC.

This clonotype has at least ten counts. CDR3 loop: CASSPPGSDTQYF. Here the CDR3 DNA reads TGTGCCAGCAGCCCCCCCGGATCAGATACGCAGTATTTT. This chain joins TRBV18 and TRBJ2-3, with unresolved D. V was pared by 8 bases and J by 4 bases, with 13 bases between. The CDR3 extends over 13 amino acids. Germline-derived CDR1 and CDR2 are KGHSH and LQKENI.

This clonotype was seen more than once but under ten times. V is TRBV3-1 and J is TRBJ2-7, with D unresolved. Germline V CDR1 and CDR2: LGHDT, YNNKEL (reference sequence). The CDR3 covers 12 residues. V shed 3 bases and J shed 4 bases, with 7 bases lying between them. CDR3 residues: CASSHIGYEQYF. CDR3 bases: TGTGCCAGCAGCCACATTGGATACGAGCAGTACTTC.

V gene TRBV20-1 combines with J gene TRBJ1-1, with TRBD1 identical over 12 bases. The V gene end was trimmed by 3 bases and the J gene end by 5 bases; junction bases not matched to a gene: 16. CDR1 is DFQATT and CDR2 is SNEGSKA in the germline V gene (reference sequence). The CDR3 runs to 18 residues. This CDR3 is CSASAPPGQGALGTEAFF. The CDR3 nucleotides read TGCAGTGCTAGTGCTCCTCCGGGACAGGGGGCCCTTGGGACTGAAGCTTTCTTT.

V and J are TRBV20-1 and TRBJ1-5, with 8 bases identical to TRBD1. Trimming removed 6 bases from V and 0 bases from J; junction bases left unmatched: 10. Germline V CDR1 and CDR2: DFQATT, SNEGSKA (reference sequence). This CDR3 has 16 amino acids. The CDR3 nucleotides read TGCAGTGCCCTGCGGGACAGGAGCTATAGCAATCAGCCCCAGCATTTT. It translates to CSALRDRSYSNQPQHF.

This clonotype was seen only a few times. CDR3 sequence reads: CASSYSGYNEQFF. Here the CDR3 DNA reads TGTGCCAGCAGTTACAGCGGGTACAATGAGCAGTTCTTC. The V gene is TRBV6-2 or TRBV6-3, the J gene TRBJ2-1, with a tentative D call TRBD2 (6 bases). Trimming cost V 2 bases and J 4 bases, with 6 bases left between them. Germline CDR1 is MNHEY and CDR2 is SVGEGT. There are 13 residues in the CDR3.